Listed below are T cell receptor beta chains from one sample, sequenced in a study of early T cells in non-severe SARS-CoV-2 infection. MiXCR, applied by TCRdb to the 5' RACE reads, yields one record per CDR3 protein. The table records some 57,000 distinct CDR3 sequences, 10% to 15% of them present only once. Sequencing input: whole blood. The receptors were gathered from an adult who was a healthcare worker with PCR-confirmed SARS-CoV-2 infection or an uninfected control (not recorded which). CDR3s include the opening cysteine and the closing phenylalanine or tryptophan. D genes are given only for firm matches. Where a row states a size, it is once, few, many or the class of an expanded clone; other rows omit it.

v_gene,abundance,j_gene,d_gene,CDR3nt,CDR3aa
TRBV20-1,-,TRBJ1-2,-,TGCAGTGCTAGAGATCAGGGACGCTGGGGGCCATATGGCTACACCTTC,CSARDQGRWGPYGYTF
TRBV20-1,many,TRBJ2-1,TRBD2,TGCAGTGCTATGAACGTAGCGGGTTGGAACAATGAGCAGTTCTTC,CSAMNVAGWNNEQFF
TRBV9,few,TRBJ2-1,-,TGTGCCAGCAGCGTAGTTAGTACAGCCTACAATGAGCAGTTCTTC,CASSVVSTAYNEQFF
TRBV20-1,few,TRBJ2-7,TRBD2,TGCAGTGCTAGAGGTTCGACTAGCGGGAGCGAGCAGTACTTC,CSARGSTSGSEQYF
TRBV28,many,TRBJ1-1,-,TGTGCCAGCAGTTTAAGGGGTGAGGACACTGAAGCTTTCTTT,CASSLRGEDTEAFF
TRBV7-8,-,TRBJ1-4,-,TGTGCCAGCAGCTCGCCCGGGAGGTTAAATGAAAAACTGTTTTTT,CASSSPGRLNEKLFF
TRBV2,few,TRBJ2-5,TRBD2,TGTGCCAGTGGTTCTAGCGGGATCCAAGAGACCCAGTACTTC,CASGSSGIQETQYF
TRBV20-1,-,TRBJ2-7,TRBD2,TGCAGTGTACCGGGACTAGCGGCAGACCCACCCTCCTACGAGCAGTACTTC,CSVPGLAADPPSYEQYF
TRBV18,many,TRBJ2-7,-,TGTGCCAGCTCACCCTCGACTGGCGGCGGGCAGTACTTC,CASSPSTGGGQYF
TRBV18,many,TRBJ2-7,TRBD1,TGTGCCAGCTCCTCGGACAGGGACCCCTTTTCGTACGAGCAGTACTTC,CASSSDRDPFSYEQYF
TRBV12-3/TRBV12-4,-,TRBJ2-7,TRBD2,TGTGCCAGCAGTAGGCGGGAGGTGGGCTACGAGCAGTACTTC,CASSRREVGYEQYF
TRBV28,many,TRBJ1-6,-,TGTGCCAGCAGTATCGACTTAAACCTTAATTCACCCCTCCACTTT,CASSIDLNLNSPLHF
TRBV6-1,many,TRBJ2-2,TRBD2,TGTGCCAGCACCATCGGGACTAGTTATGTTACCGGGGAGCTGTTTTTT,CASTIGTSYVTGELFF
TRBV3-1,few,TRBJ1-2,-,TGTGCCAGCAGCCAGGGGACCTATGGCTACACCTTC,CASSQGTYGYTF
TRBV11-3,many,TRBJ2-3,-,TGTGCCAGCAGCTTAGATCTTGGAGATACGCAGTATTTT,CASSLDLGDTQYF
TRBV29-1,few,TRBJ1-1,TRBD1,TGCAGCGTCACAGGGGGCATTGAAGCTTTCTTT,CSVTGGIEAFF
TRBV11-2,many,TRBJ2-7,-,TGTGCCAGCAGCTCCGGGGTAGGACTATACTACGAGCAGTACTTC,CASSSGVGLYYEQYF
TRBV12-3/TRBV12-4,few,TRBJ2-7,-,TGTGCCAGCAGTCCCGGGACTTCATACGAGCAGTACTTC,CASSPGTSYEQYF
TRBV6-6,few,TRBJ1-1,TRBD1,TGTGCCAGCACCCTACAGGGGAAGAACACTGAAGCTTTCTTT,CASTLQGKNTEAFF
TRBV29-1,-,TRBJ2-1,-,TGCAGCGGGAGCCGGGACAACTCCTACAATGAGCAGTTCTTC,CSGSRDNSYNEQFF
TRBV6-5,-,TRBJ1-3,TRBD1,TGTGCCAGCAGTTACCTGACAGGGGCTGGAAACACCATATATTTT,CASSYLTGAGNTIYF
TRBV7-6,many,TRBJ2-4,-,TGTGCCAGCAGCCCCGGAGGGGCGGCCAAAAACATTCAGTACTTC,CASSPGGAAKNIQYF
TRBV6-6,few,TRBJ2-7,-,TGTGCCAGCAGTTACCCGGCCGCGCGCTCCGAGGCCTTC,CASSYPAARSEAF
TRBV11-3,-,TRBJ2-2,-,TGTGCCAGCAGCCTAGATTATGGCGGGGAGCTGTTTTTT,CASSLDYGGELFF
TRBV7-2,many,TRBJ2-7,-,TGTGCCAGCAGCACCCTAACTCCGACATGGCAGTACGAGCAGTACTTC,CASSTLTPTWQYEQYF
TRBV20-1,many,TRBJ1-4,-,TGCAGTGCTAGACAGGGGTTAAGAGAAAAACTGTTTTTT,CSARQGLREKLFF
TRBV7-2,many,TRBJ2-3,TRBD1,TGTGCCAGCAGCTTAGGAACAGGGGTGGGCACAGATACGCAGTATTTT,CASSLGTGVGTDTQYF
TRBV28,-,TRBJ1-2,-,TGTGCCAGCAGTTCCGGGAGGAAGACATATGGCTACACCTTC,CASSSGRKTYGYTF
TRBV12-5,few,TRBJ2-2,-,TGTGCTAGTAGTCCTATGACCGGGGAGCTGTTTTTT,CASSPMTGELFF
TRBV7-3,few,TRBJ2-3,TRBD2,TGTGCCAGCAGAAGCGGGGGCGCTGATACGCAGTATTTT,CASRSGGADTQYF
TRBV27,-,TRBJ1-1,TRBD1,TGTGCCAGCAGTTTAACCCAACCGGGACAGATAAACACTGAAGCTTTCTTT,CASSLTQPGQINTEAFF
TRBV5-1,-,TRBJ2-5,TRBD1,TGCGCCAGCAGCTTCACAGGGGTAGAGACCCAGTACTTC,CASSFTGVETQYF
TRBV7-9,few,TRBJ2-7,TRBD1,TGTGCCAGCAGGGGACAGGGAAAAGACGAGCAGTACTTC,CASRGQGKDEQYF
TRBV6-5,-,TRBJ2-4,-,TGTGCCAGCGTGGGAAGGGAAAACATTCAGTACTTC,CASVGRENIQYF
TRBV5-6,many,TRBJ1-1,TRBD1,TGTGCCAGCAGCCTCCGGGACAGGGTTCCTGAAGCTTTCTTT,CASSLRDRVPEAFF
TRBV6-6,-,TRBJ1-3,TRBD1,TGTGCCAGCAGTTACACCGGGACAGGTCCCTCCTCTGGAAACACCATATATTTT,CASSYTGTGPSSGNTIYF
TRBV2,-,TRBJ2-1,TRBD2,TGTGCCAGCAGAGGACTAGCGGGAGGCAATGAGCAGTTCTTC,CASRGLAGGNEQFF
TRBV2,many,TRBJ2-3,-,TGTGCCAGCAGTCCCGGGACCCTAGTCCACACAGATACGCAGTATTTT,CASSPGTLVHTDTQYF
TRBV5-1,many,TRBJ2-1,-,TGCGCCAGCAGCTTGGAAGGGGGCTCCTACAATGAGCAGTTCTTC,CASSLEGGSYNEQFF
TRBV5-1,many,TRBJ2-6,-,TGCGCCAGCAGCTTGGAGGGAAGAGGGAGCTCTGGGGCCAACGTCCTGACTTTC,CASSLEGRGSSGANVLTF
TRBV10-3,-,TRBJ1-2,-,TGTGCCATCAGTGACCCCCGTTCCAACTATGGCTACACCTTC,CAISDPRSNYGYTF
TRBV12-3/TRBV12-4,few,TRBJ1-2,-,TGTGCCAGCAGCGAACATGTAGGATATGGCTACACCTTC,CASSEHVGYGYTF
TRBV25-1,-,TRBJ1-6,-,TGTGCCAGCAGTGACATAGGGGGAAATTCACCCCTCCACTTT,CASSDIGGNSPLHF
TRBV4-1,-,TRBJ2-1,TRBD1,TGCGCCAGCAGCCAAGTGACAGGGTTGGGCAATGAGCAGTTCTTC,CASSQVTGLGNEQFF
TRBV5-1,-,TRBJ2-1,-,TGCGCCAGCTTTCCAGACTCCGGGGCCTACAATGAGCAGTTCTTC,CASFPDSGAYNEQFF
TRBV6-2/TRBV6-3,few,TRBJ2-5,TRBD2,TGTGCCAGCAAGGTCAGCGGGGGAGGAGAGACCCAGTACTTC,CASKVSGGGETQYF
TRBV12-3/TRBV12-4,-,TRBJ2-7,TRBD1,TGTGCCAGCAGTTTACTACGTCCCTTTGTTGGACAGGGCTACGAGCAGTACTTC,CASSLLRPFVGQGYEQYF
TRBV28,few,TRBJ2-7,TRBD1,TGTGCCAGCCAGGGACAGGGCGGATCATACGAGCAGTACTTC,CASQGQGGSYEQYF
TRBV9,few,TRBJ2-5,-,TGTGCCAGCAGCGTAGAAGGCAGGGGTATAGAGACCCAGTACTTC,CASSVEGRGIETQYF